This TCR beta chain was identified during a study of cytomegalovirus exposure and HLA in healthy donors (dated by TCRdb to the late 2010s). A note on the overall study: The 500 to 800 repertoires of the first cohort and the 120 validation repertoires were produced on the same platform, according to a later analysis. The study was designed to test whether signatures of past pathogen exposure could be identified by cataloging public T cell receptors. Besides the first cohort of 500 to 700 subjects, a separate validation cohort made up of over 100 different subjects was used. To predict cytomegalovirus infection status, the study combined high-throughput TCR immunosequencing, statistical association of individual TCRs with disease status, and machine learning.

V loses 8 bases, J loses 4 bases, and the germline ends lie 6 bases apart. CDR1 is given as ENHRY and CDR2 as SYGVKD, both from the germline V gene. Inclusive of the bounding cysteine and phenylalanine, the CDR3 is 11 residues long. Only CDR3 DNA remains: 33 bases, in frame from the first base. Study-level results and caveats: A few of the identified cytomegalovirus-associated TCR beta chains were confirmed in vitro to be specific for cytomegalovirus antigens. The study gave a list of under 200 TCR beta chains associated with cytomegalovirus. Subsequent analysis determined that TCRs grouped into clusters in the first cohort also showed a tendency toward co-occurrence across the 120 or so validation repertoires, and 94% of cluster scores exceeded 0. While some public TCRs were present in many individuals, most TCR sequences turned up only very rarely across donors. A later analysis lacked HLA typing for the validation cohort, so it scored co-occurrence in that cohort across all 120 or so repertoires. It was suggested by the authors that the approach could potentially be generalized to other disease states and immunological phenotypes. The classifier was reported to diagnose cytomegalovirus status with high specificity and sensitivity in both the original cohort and the validation cohort.

Library creation used the immunoSEQ multiplex PCR assay. In the authors' own workflow: A statistical classification framework was built to diagnose cytomegalovirus status from the catalog of TCR beta chain sequences. Here the immuneACCESS table is served through TCRdb, limited to in-frame sequences with V and J called. Missing clones are a known gap in these copies; in checked studies unresolved V genes cover under half, and the rest lacks a known reason. V and J calls and clone size are as listed in that table; D and trimming were resolved from the DNA. This sample has 200,000 to 250,000 clones in its table, and 65% to 85% of those were observed once. 11% to 15% of the sample goes to the ten largest clones. Comments on this clone: Its antigen remains unidentified. Base qualities are not recorded, but no much larger clone differs from it by a single base.

Donors formed part of the validation cohort, which comprised 120 subjects and was distinct from the first cohort of under 800 subjects. What was sequenced was PBMCs. This TCR was sampled from a woman in her thirties in good health and CMV-seropositive. The V and J segments used are TRBV10-3 and TRBJ2-1, and possibly TRBD2, on 6 matching bases. The CDR3 reads CAIGTYNEQFF. The bases read TGTGCCATCGGGACTTACAATGAGCAGTTCTTC.